This T cell receptor beta chain came from a study of pediatric ulcerative colitis. Study outcomes and limitations: A couple of rectal clonotypes were found only in ulcerative colitis patients, all of them. Ulcerative colitis patients shared more blood-rectal clones than controls.

Germline loops: CDR1 MNHEY, CDR2 SVGAGI. The length of the CDR3 is 14 residues. With V trimmed by 7 bases and J by 3 bases, 7 bases remained unmatched. This was a survey-level run. Measured with immunoSEQ multiplex PCR; TCRdb has only the in-frame clones, and not every one. The table lists tens of thousands of clones, 87% of them singletons. Controls had normal endoscopy and no IBD diagnosis within a year. Comment on this clone: Its antigen is still unknown.

The TCR originated in a boy aged 5 to 17 who was a control in a study of pediatric ulcerative colitis. The chain employs TRBV6-5 and TRBJ2-3, with 7 bases aligning to TRBD2. Material for sequencing was blood. As DNA, the CDR3 is TGTGCCAGCAACGGGGGAGGGCCAACAGATACGCAGTATTTT. Translating gives CASNGGGPTDTQYF.